This TCR beta chain originates from a study of cytomegalovirus exposure and HLA in healthy donors. The germline V gene has CDR1 SEHNR and CDR2 FQNEAQ (reference sequence). This CDR3 comprises 14 residues. V was cut by 5 bases and J by 2 bases, with 11 bases left in between. Study findings and constraints: There were about 160 TCR beta chains listed as cytomegalovirus-associated. There were a few CMV-associated chains whose specificity for CMV antigens was confirmed in vitro. Usually a TCR sequence was rare, but some public TCRs were found in many donors.

For this clone: Its antigen is not known.

The protocol was immunoSEQ multiplex PCR, while the TCRdb copy is restricted to in-frame clones and leaves out a portion. This table has a few hundred thousand clones, around 91% appearing once. The receptor was isolated from a woman in her 30s in good health and CMV-seronegative. Sample: PBMCs. J is TRBJ2-3 and V is TRBV7-9, with D unclear. The CDR3 DNA reads TGTGCCAGCAGCCCCAACACGAACACAGATACGCAGTATTTT. As protein: CASSPNTNTDTQYF.